Each of the 23 T cell receptor beta chains below was sequenced from the same sample in a study of cytomegalovirus exposure and HLA in healthy donors. With 60 Vbeta and 13 Jbeta primers, the PCR was carried out. Sequenced by immunoSEQ multiplex PCR; TCRdb stores in-frame clones only, minus some. Here the sample spans about 210,000 clones, 75% to 80% being singletons. What was sequenced was PBMCs. These receptors all stem from a male donor in good health and CMV-seronegative.

The rearrangement joins TRBV28 to TRBJ2-5; TRBD2 matches at 13 bases. This CDR3 contains 16 residues. V lost 6 bases and J lost 5; bases outside the gene matches: 9. Per the germline V gene, CDR1 is MDHEN and CDR2 is SYDVKM. CDR3 amino acids: CASSPTSGGAWETQYF. The CDR3, as DNA: TGTGCCAGCAGCCCAACTAGCGGGGGGGCATGGGAGACCCAGTACTTC.

This sequence joins TRBV7-2 and TRBJ2-7; perhaps TRBD1 as D (6 bases). Germline-derived CDR1 and CDR2 are SGHTA and FQGNSA. This CDR3 region has 16 residues. Trimming shortened V by 5 bases and J by 0 bases, and 17 bases separated the two germline ends. The CDR3 loop is CASSPLGGRISYEQYF. The CDR3 region has the DNA TGTGCCAGCAGCCCACTTGGGGGCCGGATCTCCTACGAGCAGTACTTC.

The CDR3 coding sequence is TGTGCCAGCAGCTTGGTGGACAGGGGGCAAGGTGGGGCCAACGTCCTGACTTTC. This sequence encodes CASSLVDRGQGGANVLTF. The chain couples TRBV5-8 to TRBJ2-6; 11 bases are shared with TRBD1. The CDR3 runs 18 residues. CDR1 is SGHTS, CDR2 YDEGEE, per germline. V lost 0 bases and J lost 3; bases outside the gene matches: 5.

This sequence joins TRBV10-3 and TRBJ2-1; 11 bases line up with TRBD1. The V gene end was trimmed by 10 bases and the J gene end by 4 bases; junction bases not matched to a gene: 9. The CDR3 is 15 amino acids. Germline V gene sequence: CDR1 ENHRY, CDR2 SYGVKD. The CDR3 nucleotides are TGTGCCACCCTGGGACAGGGGGAACCGTACAATGAGCAGTTCTTC. Translating it yields CATLGQGEPYNEQFF.

The CDR3 sequence is CASSEGHSNQPQHF. As DNA, the CDR3 is TGTGCCAGCAGCGAGGGACACAGCAATCAGCCCCAGCATTTT. The rearrangement joins TRBV9 to TRBJ1-5; D might be TRBD1 (6 bases). Deletions cut 3 bases from V and 1 base from J, with 8 bases between. The germline CDR1 and CDR2 sequences are SGDLS and YYNGEE. This CDR3 has 14 amino acids.

The genes are TRBV27 and TRBJ1-2, with 7 bases identical to TRBD1. Germline CDR1 MNHEY, CDR2 SMNVEV (reference sequence). Germline trimming cut 6 bases from V and 4 bases from J; bases unmatched to any gene: 8. CDR3 length: 14 residues. CDR3 nucleotide sequence: TGTGCCAGCAGCTGGGGCCGGACAGGCTATGGCTACACCTTC. Protein: CASSWGRTGYGYTF.

CDR3 nucleotides: TGTGCCAGCAGCTTAGGAAGGGGTAGCAATCAGCCCCAGCATTTT. Encoded protein: CASSLGRGSNQPQHF. V and J are TRBV13 and TRBJ1-5, with D possibly being TRBD1 (5 bases). Germline CDR1 is PRHDT and CDR2 is FYEKMQ (reference sequence). V was cut by 0 bases and J by 0 bases, with 6 bases left in between. This CDR3 is 15 amino acids long.

This clone has just one count. The chain is built from TRBV5-6 and TRBJ1-1; 10 bases are shared with TRBD1. V was clipped by 7 bases and J by 1 base; unmatched bases: 4. Germline V gene data show CDR1 as SGHDT and CDR2 as YYEEEE. The CDR3 runs 14 residues. The CDR3 DNA reads TGTGCCAGCGCCGGACAGGGGGAGAACACTGAAGCTTTCTTT. Protein: CASAGQGENTEAFF.

This clone has a handful of counts. The chain carries TRBV27 and TRBJ2-7, with a possible D match to TRBD1 (5 bases). V lost 6 bases and J 2 bases, leaving 11 bases between the germline ends. Germline V gene sequence: CDR1 MNHEY, CDR2 SMNVEV (reference sequence). The CDR3 is made up of 13 amino acids. In DNA form, the CDR3 reads TGTGCCAGCAGCCGTACAGGCACCTACGAGCAGTACTTC. Its protein product is CASSRTGTYEQYF.

V is TRBV7-2 and J is TRBJ2-7; tentatively, D is TRBD2 (6 bases). CDR3 length: 14 residues. Trimming stripped 2 bases from V and 4 bases from J, with 12 bases between. CDR1 and CDR2 from the germline V gene are SGHTA and FQGNSA. The CDR3 region has the DNA TGTGCCAGCAGCTTAACAGGCGGGGAATACGAGCAGTACTTC. This encodes CASSLTGGEYEQYF.

V gene TRBV15 combines with J gene TRBJ2-3, with unresolved D. The length of the CDR3 is 13 residues. CDR1 and CDR2 from the germline V gene are LNHNV and YYDKDF (reference sequence). Trimming cost V 3 bases and J 4 bases, with 8 bases left between them. CDR3 coding DNA: TGTGCCACCAGCAGGATTCCAGCAGATACGCAGTATTTT. It codes for CATSRIPADTQYF.

This clone was detected once. The chain couples TRBV5-1 to TRBJ2-5; D might be TRBD2 (5 bases). Germline V gene data show CDR1 as SGHRS and CDR2 as YFSETQ. V dropped 0 bases and J dropped 4 bases, with 13 bases sitting between them. The CDR3 is made up of 15 amino acids. The CDR3, as DNA: TGCGCCAGCAGCTTGGCCGGGGAGAAATTAGAGACCCAGTACTTC. It is translated as CASSLAGEKLETQYF.

The chain recombines TRBV18 with TRBJ1-1; 8 nucleotides align to TRBD1. This CDR3 comprises 15 residues. Germline assignment: CDR1 KGHSH and CDR2 LQKENI. The V gene end was trimmed by 3 bases and the J gene end by 2 bases; junction bases not matched to a gene: 5. The CDR3 DNA sequence: TGTGCCAGCTCACCGCTGACAGGGGCCAACACTGAAGCTTTCTTT. Translated, it gives CASSPLTGANTEAFF.

The V gene is TRBV5-4, the J gene TRBJ2-1, with D uncertain. The V gene lost 0 bases and the J gene lost 6 bases, with 7 bases spanning the gap. CDR1 is SGHNT and CDR2 is YYREEE in the germline V gene (reference sequence). This CDR3 contains 13 residues. As DNA, the CDR3 is TGTGCCAGCAGCTTGGTTATGTCCAATGAGCAGTTCTTC. Its protein is CASSLVMSNEQFF.

The CDR3 DNA reads as TGTGCCAGCAGCGTAGGAGTAGCATGGGGCACAGATACGCAGTATTTT. Its protein product is CASSVGVAWGTDTQYF. This chain joins TRBV9 and TRBJ2-3; no reliable D call. V lost 0 bases, J lost 1 base, and 12 bases lay in between. This CDR3 comprises 16 residues. The V gene's germline CDR1 is SGDLS and CDR2 YYNGEE.

The chain has TRBV7-9 and TRBJ2-5; D gene ambiguous. The germline CDR1 and CDR2 sequences are SEHNR and FQNEAQ (reference sequence). V gave up 0 bases and J gave up 6 bases, with 11 bases separating them. There are 14 residues in the CDR3. CDR3 DNA sequence: TGTGCCAGCAGCTTAGCTTCACCCACACAGACCCAGTACTTC. Its translation is CASSLASPTQTQYF.

V gene TRBV12-5 combines with J gene TRBJ2-7; 9 nucleotides align to TRBD1. The length of the CDR3 is 15 residues. Germline assignment: CDR1 LGHNT and CDR2 FRNRAP. With 5 bases clipped from V and 5 bases from J, the junction kept 10 bases outside the gene matches. The CDR3 loop reads CASGPPGTGLHEQYF. In DNA, the CDR3 is TGTGCTAGTGGTCCCCCCGGGACAGGGCTCCACGAGCAGTACTTC.

The J gene is TRBJ2-7, the V gene TRBV23-1; a weak D match, TRBD2 (6 bases). TRBV23-1 is noted as an ORF with a role that remains uncertain. V dropped 0 bases and J dropped 3 bases, with 6 bases sitting between them. This CDR3 contains 13 residues. The CDR3 DNA reads TGCGCCAGCAGTCAATCGGGGGGCTACGAGCAGTACTTC. It is translated as CASSQSGGYEQYF.

J is TRBJ2-7 and V is TRBV2; a weak D match, TRBD1 (5 bases). The CDR3 spans 11 residues. The germline V and J ends were trimmed by 4 bases and 11 bases, with 12 bases remaining between them. Germline V gene data show CDR1 as SNHLY and CDR2 as FYNNEI. The CDR3 nucleotides are TGTGCCAGCAGTGCCAACAGGAAGAAGTACTTC. Translating it yields CASSANRKKYF.

The chain combines TRBV7-9 with TRBJ2-1; D perhaps matches TRBD1 (6 bases). V lost 3 bases and J lost 2, with 11 bases in between. This CDR3 contains 15 residues. CDR1 is SEHNR and CDR2 is FQNEAQ in the germline V gene (reference sequence). The CDR3 is CASSFRQAPYNEQFF. The CDR3 DNA is TGTGCCAGCAGCTTCCGACAGGCCCCCTACAATGAGCAGTTCTTC.

Only one count was recorded for this clone. The chain joins TRBV7-2 to TRBJ2-1; D call uncertain. Germline V gives CDR1 SGHTA, CDR2 FQGNSA. CDR3 size: 12 residues. The V end lost 2 bases, the J end lost 8 bases, and 7 bases lay between the germline ends. CDR3 protein: CASSLILDEQFF. DNA for the CDR3: TGTGCCAGCAGCTTAATACTGGATGAGCAGTTCTTC. Together with reference TRBV7-2 and TRBJ2-1, the CDR3 gives the full variable domain: GAGVSQSPSNKVTEKGKDVELRCDPISGHTALYWYRQSLGQGLEFLIYFQGNSAPDKSGLPSDRFSAERTGGSVSTLTIQRTQQEDSAVYLCASSLILDEQFFGPGTRLTVL.

The chain is built from TRBV19 and TRBJ1-1; TRBD1 is a possible D gene (5 bases). There are 14 residues in the CDR3. Germline values: CDR1 LNHDA, CDR2 SQIVND (reference sequence). With 5 bases removed from V and 1 base from J, the gap between germline ends came to 11 bases. For the CDR3, the DNA is TGTGCCAGTAGTCCCTATCAGGGGAACACTGAAGCTTTCTTT. Encoded protein: CASSPYQGNTEAFF.

CDR3 in amino acids: CASRSSGGGPYEQYF. In DNA form, the CDR3 reads TGTGCCAGCAGGAGTAGCGGGGGTGGGCCATACGAGCAGTACTTC. This chain uses TRBV5-6 with TRBJ2-7, with 9 bases matching TRBD2. The ends lost 5 bases at V and 4 bases at J; junction bases unmatched: 10. This CDR3 has 15 residues. From germline, CDR1 is SGHDT and CDR2 YYEEEE.